These T cell receptor beta chains were read from a single sample in a study of shared clonotypes between healthy human individuals. The assay was immunoSEQ multiplex PCR, and TCRdb's table has in-frame clones only and misses some. The sample holds approximately 1.9 million clones, 93% seen once. Specimen: naive CD8+ T cells from PBMCs. The receptors stem from a man between 18 and 29 years old in good health. Some clones in this sample may be carry-over from other donors' samples. Each CDR3 is given with its conserved first and last residue. D genes are given only for firm matches. Some rows mark clone size as missing; the rest say once, few, many or name a class of expanded clone.

V gene: TRBV28; J gene: TRBJ2-3; D gene: TRBD2; clone size: -; CDR3 DNA: TGTGCCAGCACCTACGAAGGACTAGCTAAGAGGACGCAGTATTTT; CDR3 protein: CASTYEGLAKRTQYF
V gene: TRBV27; J gene: TRBJ2-4; D gene: TRBD1; clone size: once; CDR3 DNA: TGTGCCAGCAGTTTCTCAAGACAGGGAAACATTCAGTACTTC; CDR3 protein: CASSFSRQGNIQYF
V gene: TRBV4-1; J gene: TRBJ1-2; D gene: -; clone size: -; CDR3 DNA: TGCGCCAGCAGCCAAGGGAAGGTGCCCTATGGCTACACCTTC; CDR3 protein: CASSQGKVPYGYTF
V gene: TRBV28; J gene: TRBJ2-5; D gene: -; clone size: once; CDR3 DNA: TGTGCCAGCAGTTTATCTGGAGAAATGTACCAAGAGACCCAGTACTTC; CDR3 protein: CASSLSGEMYQETQYF
V gene: TRBV5-6; J gene: TRBJ2-7; D gene: TRBD1; clone size: -; CDR3 DNA: TGTGCCAGCAGCCCCGGGACAGGACACTACGAGCAGTACTTC; CDR3 protein: CASSPGTGHYEQYF
V gene: TRBV7-9; J gene: TRBJ2-2; D gene: -; clone size: -; CDR3 DNA: TGTGCCAGCAGCTTAGGCACCGACAGGCCCCCGGGCACCGGGGAGCTGTTTTTT; CDR3 protein: CASSLGTDRPPGTGELFF
V gene: TRBV5-6; J gene: TRBJ2-3; D gene: -; clone size: -; CDR3 DNA: TGTGCCAGCAGCTTGGCCTACACCTACACAGATACGCAGTATTTT; CDR3 protein: CASSLAYTYTDTQYF
V gene: TRBV27; J gene: TRBJ2-3; D gene: -; clone size: -; CDR3 DNA: TGTGCCAGCAGTCTCATAGGGGGACGTTCGGATACGCAGTATTTT; CDR3 protein: CASSLIGGRSDTQYF
V gene: TRBV19; J gene: TRBJ2-7; D gene: -; clone size: -; CDR3 DNA: TGTGCCAGTAGTATCGGCAGGGGCCACGAGCAGTACTTC; CDR3 protein: CASSIGRGHEQYF
V gene: TRBV19; J gene: TRBJ1-5; D gene: -; clone size: -; CDR3 DNA: TGTGCCAGTAGTGACCGCGGGGACGGAAATCAGCCCCAGCATTTT; CDR3 protein: CASSDRGDGNQPQHF
V gene: TRBV29-1; J gene: TRBJ2-1; D gene: -; clone size: -; CDR3 DNA: TGCAGCGTTGAGCCGGGACGGGGATACAATGAGCAGTTCTTC; CDR3 protein: CSVEPGRGYNEQFF
V gene: TRBV4-1; J gene: TRBJ2-1; D gene: TRBD1; clone size: -; CDR3 DNA: TGCGCCAGCAGCCAACAACCGGACAGGGCGGGCGGTTCCGGCCGGGATGAGCAGTTCTTC; CDR3 protein: CASSQQPDRAGGSGRDEQFF
V gene: TRBV29-1; J gene: TRBJ1-4; D gene: -; clone size: -; CDR3 DNA: TGCAGCGTTGAGACCGCTTTTGCGCCCTTGGGAAAACTGTTTTTT; CDR3 protein: CSVETAFAPLGKLFF
V gene: TRBV11-2; J gene: TRBJ2-1; D gene: -; clone size: once; CDR3 DNA: TGTGCCAGCAGCTTAGACCCCGGACTATTCAATGAGCAGTTCTTC; CDR3 protein: CASSLDPGLFNEQFF
V gene: TRBV4-1; J gene: TRBJ1-5; D gene: -; clone size: -; CDR3 DNA: TGCGCCAGCAGCCAAGAGGGTTACAGTCAGCCCCAGCATTTT; CDR3 protein: CASSQEGYSQPQHF
V gene: TRBV7-9; J gene: TRBJ1-2; D gene: -; clone size: -; CDR3 DNA: TGTGCCAGCAGCTTCGGTGGAGGGTACTATGGCTACACCTTC; CDR3 protein: CASSFGGGYYGYTF
V gene: TRBV7-9; J gene: TRBJ1-4; D gene: -; clone size: -; CDR3 DNA: TGTGCCAGCAGCTCGAACAGAGACCCTAATGAAAAACTGTTTTTT; CDR3 protein: CASSSNRDPNEKLFF